A selection of T cell receptor beta chains follows, all from one sample in a study of blood T cells in healthy people across ages. In TCRdb, the 5' RACE reads were re-called with MiXCR into one record per CDR3 protein. The sample carries 650,000 to 700,000 distinct CDR3 sequences, approximately 52% recorded once. Sequencing was done on a sample of blood. The origin of the receptors is a woman over 75 in good health. Both conserved end residues are part of each CDR3. The D gene is left open where the match is weak. Clone size is stated in some rows and not others, as once, few, many or a class when expanded.

>-|TRBJ2-7|TRBV7-9|TRBD1
CASSLQDRVEEQYF
TGTGCCAGCAGCTTGCAGGACAGGGTGGAGGAGCAGTACTTC
>-|TRBJ2-1|TRBV30|TRBD2
CAWTRGGPYVVYEQFF
TGTGCCTGGACCCGGGGGGGACCCTATGTGGTCTACGAGCAGTTCTTC
>-|TRBJ2-5|TRBV11-2|TRBD2
CASSLTSEKAGQETQYF
TGTGCCAGCAGCTTGACTAGCGAGAAGGCCGGCCAAGAGACCCAGTACTTC
>many|TRBJ2-1|TRBV27|-
CASSSSRSSYNEQFF
TGTGCCAGCAGTAGCTCTAGGAGCTCCTACAATGAGCAGTTCTTC
>-|TRBJ2-3|TRBV10-3|-
CAISGQQTSTDTQYF
TGTGCCATCAGCGGACAGCAGACCAGCACAGATACGCAGTATTTT
>-|TRBJ2-3|TRBV24-1|-
CATSDQRVSTDTQYF
TGTGCCACCAGTGATCAGCGGGTTAGCACAGATACGCAGTATTTT
>-|TRBJ2-7|TRBV15|-
CATSRSGPAYEQYF
TGTGCCACCAGCAGAAGCGGGCCAGCCTACGAGCAGTACTTC
>-|TRBJ2-2|TRBV27|-
CASSLGPGTNTGELFF
TGTGCCAGCAGCTTAGGCCCAGGAACGAACACCGGGGAGCTGTTTTTT
>many|TRBJ2-5|TRBV6-5|TRBD2
CASSYDAGGASGETQYF
TGTGCCAGCAGTTACGACGCGGGAGGTGCTTCTGGAGAGACCCAGTACTTC
>-|TRBJ1-1|TRBV12-3/TRBV12-4|-
CASSLAQGITEAFF
TGTGCCAGCAGTTTAGCGCAGGGGATCACTGAAGCTTTCTTT
>-|TRBJ2-4|TRBV10-2|TRBD1
CASSEPGQGAAKNIQYF
TGCGCCAGCAGTGAACCGGGACAGGGGGCAGCCAAAAACATTCAGTACTTC
>-|TRBJ2-5|TRBV29-1|-
CSVDRNEGQYF
TGCAGCGTTGATCGTAATGAAGGGCAGTACTTC
>-|TRBJ2-7|TRBV4-1|TRBD1
CASSQSATGVSYEQYF
TGCGCCAGCAGCCAGTCGGCTACAGGGGTCTCCTACGAGCAGTACTTC
>many|TRBJ1-4|TRBV29-1|-
CSVSVQGIREKLFF
TGCAGCGTATCTGTACAGGGTATACGTGAAAAACTGTTTTTT
>-|TRBJ2-3|TRBV20-1|-
CSARGPIGAGTQYF
TGCAGTGCTAGAGGGCCAATTGGGGCTGGTACGCAGTATTTT
>many|TRBJ2-1|TRBV6-6|TRBD2
CASQGTSGGGNEQFF
TGTGCCAGCCAGGGGACTAGCGGGGGCGGGAATGAGCAGTTCTTC
>-|TRBJ2-1|TRBV7-6|TRBD2
CASSLAGTRNNDQFF
TGTGCCAGCAGCTTAGCAGGGACTAGGAACAATGATCAGTTCTTC
>-|TRBJ1-2|TRBV18|TRBD1
CASSPLRDRISYGYTF
TGTGCCAGCTCACCACTACGGGACAGGATTTCCTATGGCTACACCTTC
>many|TRBJ1-2|TRBV5-1|-
CASSGQGNVYTF
TGCGCCAGCAGCGGGCAGGGTAATGTCTACACCTTC
>-|TRBJ2-1|TRBV5-5|TRBD2
CASSYTSGYNEQFF
TGTGCCAGCAGCTACACTAGCGGTTACAATGAGCAGTTCTTC
>-|TRBJ1-5|TRBV7-3|-
CAGSLGTDQPQHF
TGTGCCGGCAGCCTGGGGACCGATCAGCCCCAGCATTTT
>once|TRBJ2-2|TRBV30|TRBD2
CAWRLAGNTGELFF
TGTGCCTGGAGACTAGCGGGGAACACCGGGGAGCTGTTTTTT
>-|TRBJ2-7|TRBV11-2|-
CASSAKAGGEQYF
TGTGCCAGCAGCGCAAAGGCCGGGGGCGAGCAGTACTTC
>-|TRBJ2-3|TRBV28|-
CASSSRSADTQYF
TGTGCCAGCAGTTCTAGGTCAGCAGATACGCAGTATTTT
>-|TRBJ2-7|TRBV20-1|TRBD2
CSTRPGTRGYNEQYF
TGCAGTACTAGACCTGGGACTAGAGGTTACAATGAGCAGTACTTC
>-|TRBJ2-7|TRBV7-2|-
CASSPRSPYEQYF
TGTGCCAGCAGCCCCCGAAGCCCCTACGAGCAGTACTTC
>-|TRBJ1-2|TRBV2|-
CASSEATDLRGYTF
TGTGCCAGCAGTGAAGCGACAGATTTACGTGGCTACACCTTC
>-|TRBJ2-3|TRBV6-1|-
CAGRRIREVDTQYF
TGTGCCGGCAGGCGGATTAGGGAGGTGGATACGCAGTATTTT
>-|TRBJ1-2|TRBV2|TRBD1
CASTAETGSGYGYTF
TGTGCCAGCACCGCGGAGACAGGGTCTGGCTATGGCTACACCTTC
>many|TRBJ2-1|TRBV7-3|-
CASSLMGDNSYNEQFF
TGTGCCAGCAGCTTAATGGGGGACAACTCCTACAATGAGCAGTTCTTC
>-|TRBJ2-4|TRBV28|-
CASSLILGRQRLDIQYF
TGTGCCAGCAGCTTGATCCTTGGGAGACAGAGGTTGGACATTCAGTACTTC
>many|TRBJ2-1|TRBV6-5|TRBD2
CASSYSIGRRDNEQFF
TGTGCCAGCAGTTACTCGATCGGGAGGAGGGACAATGAGCAGTTCTTC
>-|TRBJ2-7|TRBV3-1|-
CASSQLGGQYEQYF
TGTGCCAGCAGCCAACTGGGAGGCCAGTACGAGCAGTACTTC
>-|TRBJ2-1|TRBV6-2/TRBV6-3|TRBD1
CASTSTGNPISYNEQFF
TGTGCCAGCACCTCGACAGGGAACCCCATATCCTACAATGAGCAGTTCTTC
>many|TRBJ1-2|TRBV29-1|-
CSGEGEMDGYTF
TGCTCGGGGGAGGGTGAGATGGATGGCTACACCTTC
>few|TRBJ2-7|TRBV5-1|-
CASSVGPGSYEQYF
TGCGCCAGCAGCGTGGGACCCGGATCCTACGAGCAGTACTTC
>-|TRBJ2-7|TRBV7-8|-
CASSSQGRYNEQYF
TGTGCCAGCAGCTCCCAGGGACGATACAATGAGCAGTACTTC
>many|TRBJ1-4|TRBV12-3/TRBV12-4|TRBD1
CASSFPGQGFEKLFF
TGTGCCAGCAGTTTTCCGGGACAGGGGTTTGAAAAACTGTTTTTT
>-|TRBJ1-5|TRBV28|-
CASNLWGNQPQHF
TGTGCCAGCAATCTTTGGGGGAATCAGCCCCAGCATTTT
>many|TRBJ2-4|TRBV12-3/TRBV12-4|TRBD1
CASSLPPGQGTKNIQYF
TGTGCCAGCAGTTTACCCCCGGGACAGGGGACCAAAAACATTCAGTACTTC
>-|TRBJ1-1|TRBV12-3/TRBV12-4|-
CASGHREMNTEAFF
TGTGCCAGCGGCCACAGGGAGATGAACACTGAAGCTTTCTTT
>few|TRBJ1-5|TRBV15|-
CATSREGQSQPQHF
TGTGCCACCAGCAGAGAAGGACAGAGTCAGCCCCAGCATTTT
>few|TRBJ2-7|TRBV12-3/TRBV12-4|TRBD2
CASSFGRAGALQQYF
TGTGCCAGCAGTTTCGGACGAGCGGGGGCTTTGCAGCAGTACTTC
>once|TRBJ1-5|TRBV2|-
CASRHRVSNQPQHF
TGTGCCAGCAGACACCGGGTTAGCAATCAGCCCCAGCATTTT
>-|TRBJ1-4|TRBV6-6|-
CASSPEGGNEKLFF
TGTGCCAGCAGCCCAGAAGGGGGTAATGAAAAACTGTTTTTT
>-|TRBJ2-3|TRBV7-2|-
CASSESPATDTQYF
TGTGCCAGCAGTGAATCTCCAGCGACAGATACGCAGTATTTT
>-|TRBJ2-1|TRBV12-3/TRBV12-4|TRBD2
CASSLLSGSEQFF
TGTGCCAGCAGTTTACTTAGCGGGAGTGAGCAGTTCTTC
>few|TRBJ1-1|TRBV12-3/TRBV12-4|-
CATEGRVNTEAFF
TGTGCCACTGAAGGACGGGTGAACACTGAAGCTTTCTTT
>-|TRBJ2-4|TRBV10-2|-
CASSESIGNIQYF
TGCGCCAGCAGTGAGTCGATAGGAAACATTCAGTACTTC
>many|TRBJ2-3|TRBV24-1|-
CATSPQGWGTDTQYF
TGTGCCACGTCACCACAGGGTTGGGGCACAGATACGCAGTATTTT